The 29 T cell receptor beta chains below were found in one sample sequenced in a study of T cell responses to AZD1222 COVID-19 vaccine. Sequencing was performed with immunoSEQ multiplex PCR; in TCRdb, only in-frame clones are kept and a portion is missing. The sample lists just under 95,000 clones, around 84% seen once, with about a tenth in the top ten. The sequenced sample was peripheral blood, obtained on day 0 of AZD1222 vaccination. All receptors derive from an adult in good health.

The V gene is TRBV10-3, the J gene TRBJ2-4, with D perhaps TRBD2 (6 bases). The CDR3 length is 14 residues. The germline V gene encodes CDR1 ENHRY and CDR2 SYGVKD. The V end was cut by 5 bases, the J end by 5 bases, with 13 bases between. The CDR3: CAISPGGGENIQYF. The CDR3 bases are TGTGCCATCAGTCCCGGCGGCGGGGAAAACATTCAGTACTTC.

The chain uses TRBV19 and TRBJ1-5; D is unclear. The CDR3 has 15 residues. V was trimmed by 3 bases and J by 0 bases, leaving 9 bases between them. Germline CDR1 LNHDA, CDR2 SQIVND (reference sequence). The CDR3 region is CASSIGETSNQPQHF. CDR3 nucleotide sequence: TGTGCCAGTAGTATCGGAGAGACTAGCAATCAGCCCCAGCATTTT.

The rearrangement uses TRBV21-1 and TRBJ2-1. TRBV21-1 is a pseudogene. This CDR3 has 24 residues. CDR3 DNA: TGTGCCAGCAGCAAAGTTTCACCTCCGGGAAGAAAAGGTTTACTAAACGGACAATCTTGTGAGCAGTTCTTC. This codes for CASSKVSPPGRKGLLNGQSCEQFF.

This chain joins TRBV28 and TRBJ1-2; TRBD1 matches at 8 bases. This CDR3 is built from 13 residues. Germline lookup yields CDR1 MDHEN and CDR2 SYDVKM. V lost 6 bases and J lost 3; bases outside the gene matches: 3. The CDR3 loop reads CASSPTGDYGYTF. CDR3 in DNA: TGTGCCAGCAGCCCGACAGGGGACTATGGCTACACCTTC.

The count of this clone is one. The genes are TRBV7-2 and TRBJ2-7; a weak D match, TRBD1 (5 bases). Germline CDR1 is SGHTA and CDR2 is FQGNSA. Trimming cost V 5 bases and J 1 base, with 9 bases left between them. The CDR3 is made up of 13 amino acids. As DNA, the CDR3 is TGTGCCAGCAGCCCACAGGTTTCCTACGAGCAGTACTTC. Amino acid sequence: CASSPQVSYEQYF.

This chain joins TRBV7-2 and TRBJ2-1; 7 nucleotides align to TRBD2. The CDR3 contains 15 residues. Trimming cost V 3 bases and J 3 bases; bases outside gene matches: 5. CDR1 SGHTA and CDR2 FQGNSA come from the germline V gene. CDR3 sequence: CASSFGRGIYNEQFF. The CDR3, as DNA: TGTGCCAGCAGCTTTGGGCGGGGGATCTACAATGAGCAGTTCTTC.

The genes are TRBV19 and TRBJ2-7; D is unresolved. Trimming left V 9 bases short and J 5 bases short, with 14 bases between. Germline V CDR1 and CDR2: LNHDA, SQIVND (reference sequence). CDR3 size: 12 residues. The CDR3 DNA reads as TGTGCCAGCGTCAGTAGTATCAACGAGCAGTACTTC. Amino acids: CASVSSINEQYF. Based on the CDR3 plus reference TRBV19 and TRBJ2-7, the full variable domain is DGGITQSPKYLFRKEGQNVTLSCEQNLNHDAMYWYRQDPGQGLRLIYYSQIVNDFQKGDIAEGYSVSREKKESFPLTVTSAQKNPTAFYLCASVSSINEQYFGPGTRLTVT.

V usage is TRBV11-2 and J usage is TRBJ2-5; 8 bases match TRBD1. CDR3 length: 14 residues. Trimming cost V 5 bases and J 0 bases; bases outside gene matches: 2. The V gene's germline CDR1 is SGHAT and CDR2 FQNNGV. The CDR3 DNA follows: TGTGCCAGCAGCAGACAGGGGTACCAAGAGACCCAGTACTTC. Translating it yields CASSRQGYQETQYF. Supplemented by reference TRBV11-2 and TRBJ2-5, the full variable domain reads EAGVAQSPRYKIIEKRQSVAFWCNPISGHATLYWYQQILGQGPKLLIQFQNNGVVDDSQLPKDRFSAERLKGVDSTLKIQPAKLEDSAVYLCASSRQGYQETQYFGPGTRLLVL.

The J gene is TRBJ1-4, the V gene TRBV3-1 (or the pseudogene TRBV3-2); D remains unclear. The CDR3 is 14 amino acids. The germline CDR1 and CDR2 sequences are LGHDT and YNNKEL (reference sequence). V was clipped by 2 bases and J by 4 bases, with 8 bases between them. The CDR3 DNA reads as TGTGCCAGCAGCCAACGGGAGGTTAATGAAAAACTGTTTTTT. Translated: CASSQREVNEKLFF.

The CDR3 sequence: CASRPVLAGLDTQYF. DNA of the CDR3: TGTGCCAGCAGACCAGTACTAGCGGGGTTGGATACGCAGTATTTT. The chain is built from TRBV6-5 and TRBJ2-3; 10 bases are shared with TRBD2. The CDR3 has 15 residues. V shed 6 bases and J 6 bases; nucleotides not matched to a gene: 9. In germline, CDR1 is MNHEY, CDR2 SVGAGI.

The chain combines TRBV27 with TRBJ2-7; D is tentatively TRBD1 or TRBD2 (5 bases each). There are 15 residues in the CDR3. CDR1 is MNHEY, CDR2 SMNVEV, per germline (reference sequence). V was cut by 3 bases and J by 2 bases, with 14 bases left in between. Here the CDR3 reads CASSFTRGPPYEQYF. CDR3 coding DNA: TGTGCCAGCAGTTTTACACGGGGACCACCCTACGAGCAGTACTTC.

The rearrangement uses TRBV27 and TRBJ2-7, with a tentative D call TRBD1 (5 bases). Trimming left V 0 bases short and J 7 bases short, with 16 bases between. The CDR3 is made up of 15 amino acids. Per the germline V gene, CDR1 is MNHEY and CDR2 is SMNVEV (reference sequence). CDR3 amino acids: CASSLSWAGNGEQYF. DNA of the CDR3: TGTGCCAGCAGTTTATCGTGGGCAGGGAATGGGGAGCAGTACTTC.

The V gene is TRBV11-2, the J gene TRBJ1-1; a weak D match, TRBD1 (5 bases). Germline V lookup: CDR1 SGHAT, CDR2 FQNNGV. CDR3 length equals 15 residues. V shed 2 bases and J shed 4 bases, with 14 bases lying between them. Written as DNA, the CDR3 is TGTGCCAGCAGCTTATTTGCAGGGCAGCGCACTGAAGCTTTCTTT. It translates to CASSLFAGQRTEAFF. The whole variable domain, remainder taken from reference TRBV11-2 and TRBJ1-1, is EAGVAQSPRYKIIEKRQSVAFWCNPISGHATLYWYQQILGQGPKLLIQFQNNGVVDDSQLPKDRFSAERLKGVDSTLKIQPAKLEDSAVYLCASSLFAGQRTEAFFGQGTRLTVV.

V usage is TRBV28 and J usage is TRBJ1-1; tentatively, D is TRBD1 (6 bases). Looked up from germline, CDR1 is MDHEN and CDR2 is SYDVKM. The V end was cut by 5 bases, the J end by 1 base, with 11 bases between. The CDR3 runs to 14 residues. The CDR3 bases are TGTGCCAGCAGTCCGACAGGAAGGAACACTGAAGCTTTCTTT. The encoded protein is CASSPTGRNTEAFF.

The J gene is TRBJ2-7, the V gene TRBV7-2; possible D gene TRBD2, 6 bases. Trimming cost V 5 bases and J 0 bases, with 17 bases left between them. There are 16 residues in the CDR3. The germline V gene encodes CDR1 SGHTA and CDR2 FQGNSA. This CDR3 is CASSQGRDFLSYEQYF. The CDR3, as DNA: TGTGCCAGCAGCCAAGGGCGGGACTTCCTCTCCTACGAGCAGTACTTC.

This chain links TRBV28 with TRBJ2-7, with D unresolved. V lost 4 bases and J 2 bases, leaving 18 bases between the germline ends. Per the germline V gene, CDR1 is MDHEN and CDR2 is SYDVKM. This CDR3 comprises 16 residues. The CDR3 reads CASSSILATRAYEQYF. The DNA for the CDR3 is TGTGCCAGCAGTTCGATCCTGGCGACACGGGCCTACGAGCAGTACTTC.

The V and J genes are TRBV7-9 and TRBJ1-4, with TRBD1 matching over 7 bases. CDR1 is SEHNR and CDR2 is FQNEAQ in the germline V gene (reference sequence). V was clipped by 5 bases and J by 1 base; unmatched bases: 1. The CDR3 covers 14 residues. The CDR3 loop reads CASSNRGTNEKLFF. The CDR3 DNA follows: TGTGCCAGCAGCAACAGGGGAACTAATGAAAAACTGTTTTTT. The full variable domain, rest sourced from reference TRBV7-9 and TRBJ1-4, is DTGVSQNPRHKITKRGQNVTFRCDPISEHNRLYWYRQTLGQGPEFLTYFQNEAQLEKSRLLSDRFSAERPKGSFSTLEIQRTEQGDSAMYLCASSNRGTNEKLFFGSGTQLSVL.

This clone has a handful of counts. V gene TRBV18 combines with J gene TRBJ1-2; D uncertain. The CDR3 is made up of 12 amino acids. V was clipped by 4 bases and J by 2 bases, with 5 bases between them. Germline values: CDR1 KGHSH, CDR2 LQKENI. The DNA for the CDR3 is TGTGCCAGCTCACTGGACAACTATGGCTACACCTTC. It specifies CASSLDNYGYTF.

CDR3 in DNA: TGTGCCAGCAGTTACGCTGGTCAGGCTAACTATGGCTACACCTTC. Its protein product is CASSYAGQANYGYTF. The rearrangement uses TRBV6-7 and TRBJ1-2; D is unresolved. TRBV6-7 is an open reading frame whose function is uncertain. The V end lost 2 bases, the J end lost 0 bases, and 10 bases lay between the germline ends. The CDR3 has 15 amino acids.

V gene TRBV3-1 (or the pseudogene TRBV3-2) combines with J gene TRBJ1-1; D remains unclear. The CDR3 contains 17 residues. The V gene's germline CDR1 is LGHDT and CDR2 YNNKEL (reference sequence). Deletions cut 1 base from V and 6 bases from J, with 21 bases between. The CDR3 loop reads CASSQGANPTAGAEAFF. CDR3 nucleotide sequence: TGTGCCAGCAGCCAAGGGGCGAATCCTACTGCTGGGGCTGAAGCTTTCTTT.

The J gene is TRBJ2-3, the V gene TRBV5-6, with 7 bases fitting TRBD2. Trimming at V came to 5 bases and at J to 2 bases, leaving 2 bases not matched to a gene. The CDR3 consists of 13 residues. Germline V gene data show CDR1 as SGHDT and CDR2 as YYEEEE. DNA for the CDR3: TGTGCCAGCAGTCGGGACTACACAGATACGCAGTATTTT. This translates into CASSRDYTDTQYF.

CDR3 loop: CASSPRVAGWGEETQYF. CDR3 sequence (DNA): TGTGCCAGCAGCCCCCGGGTAGCGGGATGGGGGGAAGAGACCCAGTACTTC. V is TRBV9 and J is TRBJ2-5; 8 bases agree with TRBD2. V lost 4 bases and J lost 3; bases outside the gene matches: 14. Germline V gives CDR1 SGDLS, CDR2 YYNGEE. This CDR3 comprises 17 residues. Variable domain in full (rest from reference TRBV9 and TRBJ2-5): DSGVTQTPKHLITATGQRVTLRCSPRSGDLSVYWYQQSLDQGLQFLIQYYNGEERAKGNILERFSAQQFPDLHSELNLSSLELGDSALYFCASSPRVAGWGEETQYFGPGTRLLVL.

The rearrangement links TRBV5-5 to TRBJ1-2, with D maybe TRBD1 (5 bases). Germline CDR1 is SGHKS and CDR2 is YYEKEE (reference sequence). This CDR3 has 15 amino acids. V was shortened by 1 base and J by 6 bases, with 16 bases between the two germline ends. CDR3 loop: CASSLLPDQGDGYTF. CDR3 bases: TGTGCCAGCAGCTTGTTACCGGATCAGGGCGATGGCTACACCTTC.

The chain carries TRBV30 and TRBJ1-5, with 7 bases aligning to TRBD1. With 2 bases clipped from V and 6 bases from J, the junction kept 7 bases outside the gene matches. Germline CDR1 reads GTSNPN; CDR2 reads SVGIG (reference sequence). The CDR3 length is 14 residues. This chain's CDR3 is CAWSSTGISQPQHF. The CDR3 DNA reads TGTGCCTGGAGTTCGACAGGGATCAGTCAGCCCCAGCATTTT.

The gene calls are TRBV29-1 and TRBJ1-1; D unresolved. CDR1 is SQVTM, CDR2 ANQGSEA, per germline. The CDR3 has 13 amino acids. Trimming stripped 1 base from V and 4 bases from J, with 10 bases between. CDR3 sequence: CSVEGLSGTEAFF. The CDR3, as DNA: TGCAGCGTTGAAGGGCTTTCGGGCACTGAAGCTTTCTTT.

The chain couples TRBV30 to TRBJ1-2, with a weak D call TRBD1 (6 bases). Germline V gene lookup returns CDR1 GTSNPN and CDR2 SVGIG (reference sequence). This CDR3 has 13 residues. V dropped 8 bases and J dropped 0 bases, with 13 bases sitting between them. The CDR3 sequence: CAGKGGANYGYTF. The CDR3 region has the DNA TGTGCCGGAAAGGGGGGAGCTAACTATGGCTACACCTTC.

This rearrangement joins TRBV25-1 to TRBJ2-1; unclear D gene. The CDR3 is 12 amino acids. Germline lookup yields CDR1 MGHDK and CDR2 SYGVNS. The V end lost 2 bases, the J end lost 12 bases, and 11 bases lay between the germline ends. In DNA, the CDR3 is TGTGCCAGCAGTGAAGGACCTTGGACGCAGTTCTTC. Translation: CASSEGPWTQFF.

The CDR3 bases are TGTGCCAGCAGTGGTCCAGCCCCCCGCACCGGGGAGCTGTTTTTT. Amino acids: CASSGPAPRTGELFF. The chain links TRBV2 to TRBJ2-2, with no clear D. Trimming shortened V by 4 bases and J by 4 bases, and 13 bases separated the two germline ends. The CDR3 has 15 residues. From germline, CDR1 is SNHLY and CDR2 FYNNEI.

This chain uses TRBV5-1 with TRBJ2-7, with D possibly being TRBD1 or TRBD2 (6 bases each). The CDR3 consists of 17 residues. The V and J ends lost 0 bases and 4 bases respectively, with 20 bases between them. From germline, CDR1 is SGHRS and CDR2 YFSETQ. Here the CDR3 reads CASSLDQGSGGGYEQYF. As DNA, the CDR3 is TGCGCCAGCAGCTTGGACCAGGGTAGCGGAGGGGGTTACGAGCAGTACTTC.